Included here is one T cell receptor beta chain sequence, with context. This clone's antigen is unknown. Per-base qualities were not stored, and no clone one base away is much larger. Collaborating institutions collected whole blood in K2EDTA tubes following their own protocols. For TCRbeta analysis, collaborators shipped samples as frozen whole blood, isolated PBMCs, or DNA extracted from either of those sample types. The data were taken from a study of blood T cell repertoires in COVID-19 (TCRdb year 2020). Concerning the study at large: Collaborator samples came from the United States, Italy and Spain and covered acute and convalescent phases of COVID-19. Deeply sampled blood TCRbeta repertoires from subjects exposed to, actively infected with, or recovered from COVID-19 were included in the dataset. Samples came from the ongoing ImmuneRACE study (first 160 participants) plus 1,254 subjects from 6 global collaborators. Nearly every sample came with metadata listing a de-identified subject ID, COVID-19 status, age in years and sex. The material from the prospective study consisted of cDNA or gDNA derived from T cells, B-cell-depleted T cells, or PBMCs. HLA class I and class II types, where available, came from metadata supplied by the sample provider rather than from assay-based typing. The repertoires were released in a freely available public database meant as a resource for research on the immune response to SARS-CoV-2.

TCRbeta CDR3 regions were amplified from genomic DNA by means of the immunoSEQ Assay, a bias-controlled multiplex PCR. The authors processed their data as follows. Nucleated cell counts per sample were estimated from amplification of reference gene primers within the assay. Sequence reads were collapsed and filtered to measure the absolute abundance of every unique TCRbeta CDR3 rearrangement. For each sample, productive Simpson clonality was calculated as the square root of Simpson's diversity index across productive rearrangements. This immuneACCESS table, as held by TCRdb, lists in-frame sequences with V and J called but not all clones. Of the missing ones, under half trace to an unresolved V gene in checked studies; the others have no known cause. Clonal size and the V and J genes are those of that table, whereas D and trimming came from the DNA. Across this sample there are roughly 80,000 clones, with 60% to 85% seen only once. Around a sixth of the sample comes from the top ten.

Results and caveats for the whole study, not just this receptor: The amount of clinical and demographic metadata varied by source and participant and was provided uncurated.

The CDR3 starts with the cysteine, ends with the phenylalanine, and has 13 residues. The retained sequence is limited to the CDR3, 39 bases, with the frame set at the first base. Relative to germline, V is missing 5 bases and J is missing 11 bases, with 8 bases of the junction outside any gene match. This sequence uses TRBV12-3 or TRBV12-4 and TRBJ1-1, with 10 bases matching TRBD1. Specimen: peripheral blood. The clonotype originates from a human donor in a cohort sampled during active COVID-19. The CDR3 region: CASSRQGAIWAFF. The bases are TGTGCCAGCAGTCGACAGGGGGCTATATGGGCTTTCTTT.